These 14 T cell receptor beta chains were sequenced from one sample in a study of cytomegalovirus exposure and HLA in healthy donors. Assay used: immunoSEQ multiplex PCR; TCRdb lists only in-frame clones, some missing. Of 150,000 to 200,000 clones in the sample, 86% are singletons; the top ten hold 1.4% to 1.5%. Sequenced input: PBMCs. Receptor source: a woman under 30 in good health and CMV-seronegative.

The chain carries TRBV30 and TRBJ1-5; the D gene is possibly TRBD1 (6 bases). The CDR3 runs to 15 residues. V lost 2 bases, J lost 2 bases, and 13 bases lay in between. Germline V gene lookup returns CDR1 GTSNPN and CDR2 SVGIG (reference sequence). The DNA of the CDR3 is TGTGCCTGGAGTCCCCCGGGACATGGCAATCAGCCCCAGCATTTT. Translation gives CAWSPPGHGNQPQHF.

The chain recombines TRBV30 with TRBJ1-5; TRBD1 might be the D (6 bases). Germline V gene lookup returns CDR1 GTSNPN and CDR2 SVGIG (reference sequence). V was shortened by 2 bases and J by 7 bases, with 18 bases between the two germline ends. The CDR3 is 15 amino acids. The DNA for the CDR3 is TGTGCCTGGAGTCCGGGCAGGGGCGACGGGCAGCCCCAGCATTTT. It yields the protein CAWSPGRGDGQPQHF.

The chain combines TRBV29-1 with TRBJ2-7, with TRBD2 identical over 11 bases. Germline V gene sequence: CDR1 SQVTM, CDR2 ANQGSEA. Unmatched junction bases numbered 2, after V lost 1 base and J lost 3 bases. This CDR3 has 14 residues. CDR3 nucleotides: TGCAGCGTTGAAGCCCTAGCGGGAGGCTACGAGCAGTACTTC. Protein product: CSVEALAGGYEQYF.

V usage is TRBV27 and J usage is TRBJ1-5, with unresolved D. Germline CDR1 and CDR2: MNHEY and SMNVEV (reference sequence). The V end lost 0 bases, the J end lost 6 bases, and 12 bases lay between the germline ends. CDR3 size: 15 residues. The CDR3 DNA is TGTGCCAGCAGTTTATCTTTCCAGGTTGGTCAGCCCCAGCATTTT. Encoded protein: CASSLSFQVGQPQHF.

In its sample, this clone was seen a few times. V is TRBV6-5 and J is TRBJ2-7; 7 bases map to TRBD2. The V gene's germline CDR1 is MNHEY and CDR2 SVGAGI. This CDR3 spans 12 amino acids. The CDR3 bases are TGTGCTTGGCGGGGGTTCTCCTACGAGCAGTACTTC. It is translated as CAWRGFSYEQYF.

This chain joins TRBV5-1 and TRBJ2-1; D ambiguous. This CDR3 is built from 14 residues. The germline gives CDR1 SGHRS, CDR2 YFSETQ. V lost 0 bases, J lost 4 bases, and 8 bases lay in between. The DNA for the CDR3 is TGCGCCAGCAGCTTGGAGGAGAAATACAATGAGCAGTTCTTC. This sequence encodes CASSLEEKYNEQFF.

This chain connects TRBV4-1 to TRBJ2-5; no reliable D call. CDR3 length equals 11 residues. Germline CDR1 and CDR2: MGHRA and YSYEKL. V dropped 4 bases and J dropped 5 bases, with 5 bases sitting between them. CDR3 in DNA: TGCGCCAGCAGCCTCGGGGAGACCCAGTACTTC. Residues: CASSLGETQYF.

The chain links TRBV27 to TRBJ2-5, with TRBD2 matching 9 bases. V was pared by 1 base and J by 7 bases, with 7 bases of the junction left unmatched. The CDR3 is made up of 15 amino acids. Germline CDR1 and CDR2: MNHEY and SMNVEV (reference sequence). The chain's CDR3 is CASSLYAGGEGTQYF. The CDR3 nucleotides read TGTGCCAGCAGTTTATATGCGGGAGGGGAAGGGACCCAGTACTTC.

The chain joins TRBV5-1 to TRBJ2-2; 7 nucleotides match TRBD1. CDR3 length equals 15 residues. Unmatched junction bases numbered 4, after V lost 4 bases and J lost 1 base. The germline V gene has CDR1 SGHRS and CDR2 YFSETQ. The CDR3 nucleotides are TGCGCCAGCAGCCCTGCAGGGGGGAACACCGGGGAGCTGTTTTTT. Encoded protein: CASSPAGGNTGELFF.

The chain recombines TRBV15 with TRBJ1-1, with TRBD1 identical over 7 bases. This CDR3 has 14 residues. The ends lost 3 bases at V and 7 bases at J; junction bases unmatched: 8. Germline CDR1 is LNHNV and CDR2 is YYDKDF (reference sequence). CDR3 coding DNA: TGTGCCACCAGCAGCCTCACCGGGACAGTTGAAGCTTTCTTT. Translating it yields CATSSLTGTVEAFF.

The J gene is TRBJ2-1, the V gene TRBV30; 7 bases fit TRBD2. The J segment lost 4 bases and the V segment lost 3 bases, leaving 3 bases of the junction unmatched. The CDR3 is 13 residues long. Per the germline V gene, CDR1 is GTSNPN and CDR2 is SVGIG (reference sequence). CDR3 nucleotide sequence: TGTGCCTGGAGCAGCGGGGTATACAATGAGCAGTTCTTC. Protein product: CAWSSGVYNEQFF.

The V gene is TRBV27, the J gene TRBJ2-1; 8 bases are shared with TRBD2. V lost 2 bases, J lost 10 bases, and 7 bases stayed unmatched. CDR1 MNHEY and CDR2 SMNVEV come from the germline V gene (reference sequence). The CDR3 is 14 residues long. CDR3: CASSLGTRAPEQFF. The CDR3 nucleotides are TGTGCCAGCAGTTTAGGGACTAGGGCTCCAGAGCAGTTCTTC.

In its sample, this clone was seen a few times. This chain uses TRBV4-1 with TRBJ2-1; maybe TRBD2 (5 bases). V gave up 2 bases and J gave up 2 bases, with 13 bases separating them. Germline CDR1 MGHRA, CDR2 YSYEKL. This CDR3 region has 16 residues. Here the CDR3 reads CASSQSQEDAYNEQFF. The CDR3 nucleotides read TGCGCCAGCAGCCAATCCCAGGAGGACGCCTACAATGAGCAGTTCTTC.

The CDR3 DNA sequence: TGTGCCAGCAGACAACGGGGGAATCAGCCCCAGCATTTT. Translated, it gives CASRQRGNQPQHF. The V and J genes are TRBV6-6 and TRBJ1-5, with a weak D call TRBD1 (5 bases). The V end lost 6 bases, the J end lost 4 bases, and 10 bases lay between the germline ends. The CDR3 spans 13 residues. Germline V gives CDR1 MNHNY, CDR2 SVGAGI (reference sequence).